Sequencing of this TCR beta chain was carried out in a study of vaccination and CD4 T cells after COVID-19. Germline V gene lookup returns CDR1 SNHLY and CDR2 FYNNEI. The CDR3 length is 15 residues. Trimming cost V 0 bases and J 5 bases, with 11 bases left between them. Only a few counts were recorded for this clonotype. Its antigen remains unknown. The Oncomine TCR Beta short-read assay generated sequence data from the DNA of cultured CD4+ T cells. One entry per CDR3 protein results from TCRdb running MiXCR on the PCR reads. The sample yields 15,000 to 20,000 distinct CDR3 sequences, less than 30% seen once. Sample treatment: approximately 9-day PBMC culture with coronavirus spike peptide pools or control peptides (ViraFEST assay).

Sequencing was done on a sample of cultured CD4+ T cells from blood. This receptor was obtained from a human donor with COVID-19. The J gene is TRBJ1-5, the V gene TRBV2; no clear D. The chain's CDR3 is CASSEAYRQDQPQHF. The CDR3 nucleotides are TGTGCCAGCAGTGAAGCGTATAGGCAGGATCAGCCCCAGCATTTT. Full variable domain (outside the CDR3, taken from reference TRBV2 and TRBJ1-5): EPEVTQTPSHQVTQMGQEVILRCVPISNHLYFYWYRQILGQKVEFLVSFYNNEISEKSEIFDDQFSVERPDGSNFTLKIRSTKLEDSAMYFCASSEAYRQDQPQHFGDGTRLSIL.